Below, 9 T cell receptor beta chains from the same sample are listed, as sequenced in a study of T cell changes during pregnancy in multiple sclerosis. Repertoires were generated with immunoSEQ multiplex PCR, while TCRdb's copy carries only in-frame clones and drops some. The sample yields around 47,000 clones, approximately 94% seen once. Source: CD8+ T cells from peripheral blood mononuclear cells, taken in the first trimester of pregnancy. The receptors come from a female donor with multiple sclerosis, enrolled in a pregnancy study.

The CDR3: CASSPGTGDPYNEQFF. CDR3 coding DNA: TGCGCCAGCAGCCCAGGGACAGGGGATCCCTACAATGAGCAGTTCTTC. The rearrangement links TRBV5-1 to TRBJ2-1, with 10 bases matching TRBD1. Germline V CDR1 and CDR2: SGHRS, YFSETQ. Trimming at V came to 4 bases and at J to 2 bases, leaving 6 bases not matched to a gene. This CDR3 comprises 16 residues.

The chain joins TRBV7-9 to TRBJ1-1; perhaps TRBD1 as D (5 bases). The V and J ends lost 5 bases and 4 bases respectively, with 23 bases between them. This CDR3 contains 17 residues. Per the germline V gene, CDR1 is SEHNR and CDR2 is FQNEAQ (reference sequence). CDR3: CASSPPRSVKGITEAFF. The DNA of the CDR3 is TGTGCCAGCAGCCCTCCACGGTCGGTGAAGGGGATCACTGAAGCTTTCTTT.

CDR3 sequence: CASSTGGFLAGELFF. The CDR3 bases are TGTGCCAGTAGTACCGGCGGATTCTTGGCCGGGGAGCTGTTTTTT. V gene TRBV19 combines with J gene TRBJ2-2; D call uncertain. V dropped 4 bases and J dropped 6 bases, with 15 bases sitting between them. CDR1 and CDR2 from the germline V gene are LNHDA and SQIVND (reference sequence). This CDR3 comprises 15 residues.

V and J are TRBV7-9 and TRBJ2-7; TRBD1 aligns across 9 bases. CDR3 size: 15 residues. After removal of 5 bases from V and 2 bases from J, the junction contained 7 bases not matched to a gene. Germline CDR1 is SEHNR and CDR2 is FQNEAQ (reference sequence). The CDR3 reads CASSTTGGATYEQYF. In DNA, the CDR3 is TGTGCCAGCAGCACAACAGGGGGCGCAACCTACGAGCAGTACTTC.

The CDR3 DNA reads as TGTGCCAGCAGTGAAGGCAGCACCGGGGAGCTGTTTTTT. Translating it yields CASSEGSTGELFF. The gene calls are TRBV2 and TRBJ2-2; D is ambiguous. The CDR3 has 13 residues. V was cut by 1 base and J by 4 bases, with 4 bases left in between. In germline, CDR1 is SNHLY, CDR2 FYNNEI.

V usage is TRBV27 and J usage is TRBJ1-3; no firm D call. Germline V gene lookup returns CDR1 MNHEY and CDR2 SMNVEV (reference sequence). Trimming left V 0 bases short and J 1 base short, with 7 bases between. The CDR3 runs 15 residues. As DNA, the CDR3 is TGTGCCAGCAGTTTATCGGCGGGGTCTGGAAACACCATATATTTT. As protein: CASSLSAGSGNTIYF.

CDR3 sequence: CASSLELAGGKRYEQYF. The CDR3 nucleotides read TGTGCCAGCAGCTTAGAATTAGCGGGGGGGAAGCGCTACGAGCAGTACTTC. The V and J genes are TRBV7-8 and TRBJ2-7; TRBD2 agrees at 11 bases. The CDR3 runs 17 residues. V lost 1 base, J lost 3 bases, and 8 bases stayed unmatched. CDR1 is SGHVS, CDR2 FQNEAQ, per germline.

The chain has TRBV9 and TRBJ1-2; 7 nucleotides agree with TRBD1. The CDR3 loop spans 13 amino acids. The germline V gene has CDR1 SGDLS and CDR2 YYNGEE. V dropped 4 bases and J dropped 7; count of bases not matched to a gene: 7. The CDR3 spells CASSLTGIGGYTF. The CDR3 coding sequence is TGTGCCAGCAGCTTGACAGGGATCGGTGGCTACACCTTC.

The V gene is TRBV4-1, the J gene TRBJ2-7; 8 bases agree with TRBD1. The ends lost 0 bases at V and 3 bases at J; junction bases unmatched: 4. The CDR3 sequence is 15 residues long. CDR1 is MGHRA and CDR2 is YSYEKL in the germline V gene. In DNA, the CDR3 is TGCGCCAGCAGCCAAGACAGGGGGCGATTCTACGAGCAGTACTTC. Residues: CASSQDRGRFYEQYF.